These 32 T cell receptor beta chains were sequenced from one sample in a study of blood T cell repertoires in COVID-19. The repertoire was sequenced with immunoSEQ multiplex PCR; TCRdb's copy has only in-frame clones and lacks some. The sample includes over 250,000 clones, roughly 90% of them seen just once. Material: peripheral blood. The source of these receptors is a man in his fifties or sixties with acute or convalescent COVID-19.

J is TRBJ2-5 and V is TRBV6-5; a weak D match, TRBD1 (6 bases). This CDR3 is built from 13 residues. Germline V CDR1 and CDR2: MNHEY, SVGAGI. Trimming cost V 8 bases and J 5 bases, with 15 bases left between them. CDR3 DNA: TGTGCCAGCCGCAGGGGCGCCGGGGAGACCCAGTACTTC. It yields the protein CASRRGAGETQYF.

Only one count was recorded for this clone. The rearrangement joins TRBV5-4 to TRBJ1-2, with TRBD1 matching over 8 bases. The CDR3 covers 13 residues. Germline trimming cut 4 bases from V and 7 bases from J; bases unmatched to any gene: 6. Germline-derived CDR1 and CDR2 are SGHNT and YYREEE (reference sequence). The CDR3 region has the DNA TGTGCCAGCAGCGTGCAGGGGGCGAGTGGCTACACCTTC. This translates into CASSVQGASGYTF.

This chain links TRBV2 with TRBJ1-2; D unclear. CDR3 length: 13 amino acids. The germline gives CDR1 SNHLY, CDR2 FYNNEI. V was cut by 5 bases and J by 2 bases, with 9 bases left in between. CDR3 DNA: TGTGCCAGCAGTCCGGGAAAAAACTATGGCTACACCTTC. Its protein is CASSPGKNYGYTF. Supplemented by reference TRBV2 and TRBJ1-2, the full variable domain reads EPEVTQTPSHQVTQMGQEVILRCVPISNHLYFYWYRQILGQKVEFLVSFYNNEISEKSEIFDDQFSVERPDGSNFTLKIRSTKLEDSAMYFCASSPGKNYGYTFGSGTRLTVV.

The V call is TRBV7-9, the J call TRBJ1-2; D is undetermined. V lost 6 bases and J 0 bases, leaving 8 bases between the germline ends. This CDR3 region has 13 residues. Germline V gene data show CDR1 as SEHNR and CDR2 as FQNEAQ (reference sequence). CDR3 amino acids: CASSFTSNYGYTF. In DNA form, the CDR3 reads TGTGCCAGCAGTTTCACATCTAACTATGGCTACACCTTC.

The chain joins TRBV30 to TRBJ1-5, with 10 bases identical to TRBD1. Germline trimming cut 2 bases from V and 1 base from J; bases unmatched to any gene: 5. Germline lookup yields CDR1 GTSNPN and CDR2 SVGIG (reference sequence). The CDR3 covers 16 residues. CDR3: CAWSRQGAGSNQPQHF. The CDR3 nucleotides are TGTGCCTGGAGTAGACAGGGGGCGGGGAGCAATCAGCCCCAGCATTTT. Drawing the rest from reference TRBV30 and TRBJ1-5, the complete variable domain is SQTIHQWPATLVQPVGSPLSLECTVEGTSNPNLYWYRQAAGRGLQLLFYSVGIGQISSEVPQNLSASRPQDRQFILSSKKLLLSDSGFYLCAWSRQGAGSNQPQHFGDGTRLSIL.

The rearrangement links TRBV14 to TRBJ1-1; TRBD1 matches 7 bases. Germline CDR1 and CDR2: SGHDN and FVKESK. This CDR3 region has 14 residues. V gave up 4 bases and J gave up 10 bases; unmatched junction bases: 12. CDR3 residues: CASSLRQGGGGAFF. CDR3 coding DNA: TGTGCCAGCAGCCTGCGACAGGGCGGTGGAGGAGCTTTCTTT.

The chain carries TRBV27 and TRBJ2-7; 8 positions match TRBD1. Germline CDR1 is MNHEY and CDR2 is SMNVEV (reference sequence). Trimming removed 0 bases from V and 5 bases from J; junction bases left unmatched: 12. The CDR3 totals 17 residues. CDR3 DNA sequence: TGTGCCAGCAGTTTATCTGTACGGACAGGGACTTTGGACGAGCAGTACTTC. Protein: CASSLSVRTGTLDEQYF.

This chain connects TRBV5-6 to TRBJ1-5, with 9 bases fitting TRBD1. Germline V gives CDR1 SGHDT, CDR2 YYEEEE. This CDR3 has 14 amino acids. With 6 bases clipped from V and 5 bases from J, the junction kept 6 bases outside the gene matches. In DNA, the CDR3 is TGTGCCAGCACCGTGGGACAGGGTGATCAGCCCCAGCATTTT. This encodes CASTVGQGDQPQHF. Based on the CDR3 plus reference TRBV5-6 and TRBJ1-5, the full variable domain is DAGVTQSPTHLIKTRGQQVTLRCSPKSGHDTVSWYQQALGQGPQFIFQYYEEEERQRGNFPDRFSGHQFPNYSSELNVNALLLGDSALYLCASTVGQGDQPQHFGDGTRLSIL.

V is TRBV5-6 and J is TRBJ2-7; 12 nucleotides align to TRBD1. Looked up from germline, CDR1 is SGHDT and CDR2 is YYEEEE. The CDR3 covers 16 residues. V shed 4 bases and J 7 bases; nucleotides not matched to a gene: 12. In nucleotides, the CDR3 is TGTGCCAGCAGCCGCGTCCCGGGACAGGGGGCGAGGGAGCAGTACTTC. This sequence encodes CASSRVPGQGAREQYF. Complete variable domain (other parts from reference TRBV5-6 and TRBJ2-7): DAGVTQSPTHLIKTRGQQVTLRCSPKSGHDTVSWYQQALGQGPQFIFQYYEEEERQRGNFPDRFSGHQFPNYSSELNVNALLLGDSALYLCASSRVPGQGAREQYFGPGTRLTVT.

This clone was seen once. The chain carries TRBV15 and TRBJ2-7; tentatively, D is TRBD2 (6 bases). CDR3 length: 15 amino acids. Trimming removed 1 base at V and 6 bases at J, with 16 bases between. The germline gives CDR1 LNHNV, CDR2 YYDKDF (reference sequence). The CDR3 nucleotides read TGTGCCACCAGCAGAGCGCGGGACCTGGTTTCCGAGCAGTACTTC. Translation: CATSRARDLVSEQYF. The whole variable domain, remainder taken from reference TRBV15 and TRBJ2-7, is DAMVIQNPRYQVTQFGKPVTLSCSQTLNHNVMYWYQQKSSQAPKLLFHYYDKDFNNEADTPDNFQSRRPNTSFCFLDIRSPGLGDTAMYLCATSRARDLVSEQYFGPGTRLTVT.

The CDR3 loop reads CASSSDRTFNYGYTF. Here the CDR3 DNA reads TGCGCCAGCAGCTCCGACCGGACATTTAACTATGGCTACACCTTC. The chain has TRBV5-1 and TRBJ1-2, with D tentatively TRBD1 (5 bases). CDR3 size: 15 residues. V was trimmed by 3 bases and J by 1 base, leaving 13 bases between them. CDR1 and CDR2 from the germline V gene are SGHRS and YFSETQ.

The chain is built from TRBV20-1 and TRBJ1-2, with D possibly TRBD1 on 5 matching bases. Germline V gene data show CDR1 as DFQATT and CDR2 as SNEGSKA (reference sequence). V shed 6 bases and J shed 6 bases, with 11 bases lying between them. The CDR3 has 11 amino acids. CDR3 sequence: CSARGPNGYTF. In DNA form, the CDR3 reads TGCAGTGCGCGGGGACCCAATGGCTACACCTTC.

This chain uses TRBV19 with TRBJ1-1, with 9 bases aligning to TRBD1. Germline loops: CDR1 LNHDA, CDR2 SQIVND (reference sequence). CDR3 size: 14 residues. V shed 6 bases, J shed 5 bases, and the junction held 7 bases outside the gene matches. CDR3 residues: CASRQRQGETEAFF. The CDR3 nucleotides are TGTGCCAGTAGGCAAAGACAGGGGGAGACTGAAGCTTTCTTT.

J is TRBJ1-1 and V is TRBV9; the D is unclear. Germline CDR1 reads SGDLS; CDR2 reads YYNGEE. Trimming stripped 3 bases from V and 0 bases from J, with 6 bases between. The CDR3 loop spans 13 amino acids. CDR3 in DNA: TGTGCCAGCAGCGCTCAGATGAACACTGAAGCTTTCTTT. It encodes CASSAQMNTEAFF.

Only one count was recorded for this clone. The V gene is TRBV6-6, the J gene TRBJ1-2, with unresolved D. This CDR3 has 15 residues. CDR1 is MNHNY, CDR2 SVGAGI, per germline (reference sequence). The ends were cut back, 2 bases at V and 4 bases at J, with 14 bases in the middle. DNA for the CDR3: TGTGCCAGCAGTTACGGGAGTAGGGAGGTCTATGGCTACACCTTC. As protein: CASSYGSREVYGYTF.

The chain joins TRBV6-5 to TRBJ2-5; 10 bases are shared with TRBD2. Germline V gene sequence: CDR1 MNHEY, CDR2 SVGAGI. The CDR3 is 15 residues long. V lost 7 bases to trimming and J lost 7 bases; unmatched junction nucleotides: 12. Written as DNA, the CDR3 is TGTGCCAGCACCCAATGGCTAGCGGGGGAGGGGACCCAGTACTTC. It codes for CASTQWLAGEGTQYF.

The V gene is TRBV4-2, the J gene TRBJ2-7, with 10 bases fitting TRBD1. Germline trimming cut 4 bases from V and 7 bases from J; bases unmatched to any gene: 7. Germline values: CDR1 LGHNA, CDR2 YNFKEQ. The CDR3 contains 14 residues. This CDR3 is CASSPGTGAREQYF. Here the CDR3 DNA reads TGTGCCAGCAGCCCCGGGACAGGGGCTAGGGAGCAGTACTTC.

CDR3 coding DNA: TGTGCCAGCAGCTTAGGGACTAGCGGGGAAGAGACCCAGTACTTC. Encoded protein: CASSLGTSGEETQYF. This chain connects TRBV9 to TRBJ2-5; 13 bases match TRBD2. After removal of 4 bases from V and 3 bases from J, the junction contained 3 bases not matched to a gene. Germline CDR1 reads SGDLS; CDR2 reads YYNGEE. This CDR3 contains 15 residues.

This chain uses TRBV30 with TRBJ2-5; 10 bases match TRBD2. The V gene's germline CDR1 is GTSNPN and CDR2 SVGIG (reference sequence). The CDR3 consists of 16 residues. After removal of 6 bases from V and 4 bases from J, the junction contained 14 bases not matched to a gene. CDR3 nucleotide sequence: TGTGCCTGCGCTCGGAGGAGCGGGGGGGAACGAGAGACCCAGTACTTC. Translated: CACARRSGGERETQYF. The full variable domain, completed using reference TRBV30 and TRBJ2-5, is SQTIHQWPATLVQPVGSPLSLECTVEGTSNPNLYWYRQAAGRGLQLLFYSVGIGQISSEVPQNLSASRPQDRQFILSSKKLLLSDSGFYLCACARRSGGERETQYFGPGTRLLVL.

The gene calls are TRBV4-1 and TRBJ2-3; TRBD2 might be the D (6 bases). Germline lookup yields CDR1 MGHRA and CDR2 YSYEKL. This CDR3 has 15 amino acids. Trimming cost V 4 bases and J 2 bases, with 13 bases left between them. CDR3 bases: TGCGCCAGCAGCCCCCGGGACTCCTACACAGATACGCAGTATTTT. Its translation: CASSPRDSYTDTQYF.

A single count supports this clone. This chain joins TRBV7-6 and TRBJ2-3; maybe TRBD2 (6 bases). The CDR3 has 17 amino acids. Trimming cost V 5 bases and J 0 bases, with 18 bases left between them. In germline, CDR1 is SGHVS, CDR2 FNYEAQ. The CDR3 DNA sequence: TGTGCCAGCAGCCCGGGAGTAAGGGCGGCGAGCACAGATACGCAGTATTTT. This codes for CASSPGVRAASTDTQYF.

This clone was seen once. The CDR3 is CASSPKGEGYGYTF. CDR3 DNA sequence: TGTGCCAGCAGCCCCAAAGGGGAGGGGTATGGCTACACCTTC. V and J are TRBV11-2 and TRBJ1-2, with D possibly TRBD1 on 5 matching bases. Trimming took off 5 bases at V and 5 bases at J, with 15 bases between the two ends. Germline V gene sequence: CDR1 SGHAT, CDR2 FQNNGV. The CDR3 is 14 amino acids.

The CDR3 coding sequence is TGTGCCAGCAGTTTCCGCCGAGGTCTCCTCCACTTT. This sequence encodes CASSFRRGLLHF. This rearrangement joins TRBV12-3 or TRBV12-4 to TRBJ1-6; D gene ambiguous. V lost 3 bases and J 15 bases, leaving 12 bases between the germline ends. The CDR3 loop spans 12 amino acids.

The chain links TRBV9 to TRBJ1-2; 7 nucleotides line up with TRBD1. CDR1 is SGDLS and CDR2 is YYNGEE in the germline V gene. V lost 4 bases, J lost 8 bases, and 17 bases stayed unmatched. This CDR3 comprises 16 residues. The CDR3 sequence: CASSTTGAETVRGYTF. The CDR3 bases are TGTGCCAGCAGCACCACAGGGGCCGAGACAGTAAGAGGCTACACCTTC.

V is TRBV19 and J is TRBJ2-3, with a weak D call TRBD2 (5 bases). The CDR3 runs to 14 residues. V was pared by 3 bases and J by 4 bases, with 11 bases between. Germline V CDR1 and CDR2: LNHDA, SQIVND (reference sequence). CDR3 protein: CASSIGRTPDTQYF. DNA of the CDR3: TGTGCCAGTAGTATTGGGCGGACTCCAGATACGCAGTATTTT.

DNA of the CDR3: TGTGCCTGGAGTGTAGGGGTTTCTAGCACAGATACGCAGTATTTT. It specifies CAWSVGVSSTDTQYF. The chain is built from TRBV30 and TRBJ2-3; maybe TRBD1 (5 bases). Germline-derived CDR1 and CDR2 are GTSNPN and SVGIG (reference sequence). CDR3 length: 15 residues. V lost 0 bases, J lost 0 bases, and 10 bases lay in between.

The CDR3, as DNA: TGTGCCAGCAGCCGGGACATAGGAAACACCATATATTTT. Amino acids: CASSRDIGNTIYF. V and J are TRBV2 and TRBJ1-3; a possible D gene is TRBD1 (6 bases). Germline lookup yields CDR1 SNHLY and CDR2 FYNNEI. V dropped 6 bases and J dropped 4 bases, with 10 bases sitting between them. CDR3 length: 13 residues.

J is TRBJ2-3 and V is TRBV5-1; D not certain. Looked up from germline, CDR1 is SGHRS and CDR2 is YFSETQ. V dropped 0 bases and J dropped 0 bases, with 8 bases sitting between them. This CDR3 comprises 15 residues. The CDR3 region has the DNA TGCGCCAGCAGCTTGGCCCAGGTTAGCACAGATACGCAGTATTTT. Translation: CASSLAQVSTDTQYF.

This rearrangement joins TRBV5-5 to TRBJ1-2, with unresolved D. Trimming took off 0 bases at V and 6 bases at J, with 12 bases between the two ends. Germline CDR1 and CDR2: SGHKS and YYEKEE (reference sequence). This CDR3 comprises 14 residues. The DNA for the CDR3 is TGTGCCAGCAGCTTGGTCCGGGAAGGTCATGGCTACACCTTC. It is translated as CASSLVREGHGYTF.

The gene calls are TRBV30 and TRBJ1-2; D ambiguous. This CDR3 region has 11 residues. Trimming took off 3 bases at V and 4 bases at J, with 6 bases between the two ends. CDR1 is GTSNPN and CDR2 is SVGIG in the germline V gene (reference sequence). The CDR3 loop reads CAWRKLYGYTF. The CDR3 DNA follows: TGTGCCTGGAGAAAGCTCTATGGCTACACCTTC. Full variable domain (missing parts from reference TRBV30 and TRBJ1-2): SQTIHQWPATLVQPVGSPLSLECTVEGTSNPNLYWYRQAAGRGLQLLFYSVGIGQISSEVPQNLSASRPQDRQFILSSKKLLLSDSGFYLCAWRKLYGYTFGSGTRLTVV.

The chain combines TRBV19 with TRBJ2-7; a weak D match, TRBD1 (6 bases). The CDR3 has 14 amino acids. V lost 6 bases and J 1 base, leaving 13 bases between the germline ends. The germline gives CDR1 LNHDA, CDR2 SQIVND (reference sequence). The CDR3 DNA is TGTGCCAGTAGGCCCGACAGGACATCCTACGAGCAGTACTTC. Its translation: CASRPDRTSYEQYF.

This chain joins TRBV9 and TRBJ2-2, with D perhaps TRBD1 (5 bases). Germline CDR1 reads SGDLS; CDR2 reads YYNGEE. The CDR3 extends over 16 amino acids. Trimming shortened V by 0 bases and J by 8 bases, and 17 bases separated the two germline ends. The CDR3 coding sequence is TGTGCCAGCAGCGTAGACGACCCTGGGGCTACTGGGGAGCTGTTTTTT. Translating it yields CASSVDDPGATGELFF.